Shown below are 11 T cell receptor beta chains from a single sample sequenced in a study of blood T cell repertoires in COVID-19. Clones were read by immunoSEQ multiplex PCR, and TCRdb kept only the in-frame ones, dropping some. The profile shows about 42,000 clones, 89% of them singletons. Input material: peripheral blood. The receptors come from a human donor in a cohort sampled during active COVID-19.

CDR3 sequence (DNA): TGTGCCAGCGTTAGGCTGGGGCCAGGGGAAGAGACCCAGTACTTC. It specifies CASVRLGPGEETQYF. This chain links TRBV11-2 with TRBJ2-5; perhaps TRBD1 as D (6 bases). The CDR3 loop spans 15 amino acids. Germline CDR1 and CDR2: SGHAT and FQNNGV. The germline V and J ends were trimmed by 8 bases and 3 bases, with 19 bases remaining between them.

The gene calls are TRBV11-3 and TRBJ2-2; D ambiguous. Per the germline V gene, CDR1 is SGHNT and CDR2 is YENEEA. Trimming removed 0 bases at V and 7 bases at J, with 3 bases between. CDR3 size: 12 residues. The CDR3 region is CASSLDLGELFF. The CDR3 DNA is TGTGCCAGCAGCTTAGATCTCGGGGAGCTGTTTTTT.

The rearrangement uses TRBV12-3 or TRBV12-4 and TRBJ1-1, with D hard to call. The CDR3 sequence is 13 residues long. V was trimmed by 6 bases and J by 1 base, leaving 9 bases between them. CDR3 sequence: CASSLRGNTEAFF. CDR3 coding DNA: TGTGCCAGCAGCCTGCGGGGGAACACTGAAGCTTTCTTT.

This clone has only one observation. The chain employs TRBV12-5 and TRBJ1-1; TRBD1 is a possible D gene (5 bases). The CDR3 has 13 amino acids. Germline V gene data show CDR1 as LGHNT and CDR2 as FRNRAP. Trimming took off 7 bases at V and 5 bases at J, with 14 bases between the two ends. As DNA, the CDR3 is TGTGCTAGTGCCGGGGGTCTTTGGACTGAAGCTTTCTTT. Translation gives CASAGGLWTEAFF. The full variable domain, with the rest looked up from reference TRBV12-5 and TRBJ1-1, is DARVTQTPRHKVTEMGQEVTMRCQPILGHNTVFWYRQTMMQGLELLAYFRNRAPLDDSGMPKDRFSAEMPDATLATLKIQPSEPRDSAVYFCASAGGLWTEAFFGQGTRLTVV.

The chain couples TRBV5-1 to TRBJ2-7; maybe TRBD2 (5 bases). Germline V CDR1 and CDR2: SGHRS, YFSETQ. The CDR3 is 17 amino acids. V was cut by 0 bases and J by 0 bases, with 16 bases left in between. The CDR3 region is CASSLGSSGLGSYEQYF. The CDR3 nucleotides are TGCGCCAGCAGCTTGGGGAGTTCAGGACTGGGCTCCTACGAGCAGTACTTC.

The chain employs TRBV3-1 (or the pseudogene TRBV3-2) and TRBJ2-1; 8 bases map to TRBD2. J was trimmed by 6 bases and V by 1 base; bases with no gene match: 11. The germline V gene encodes CDR1 LGHDT and CDR2 YNNKEL (reference sequence). The CDR3 runs to 17 residues. The chain's CDR3 is CASSQGFGTRGFNEQFF. As DNA, the CDR3 is TGTGCCAGCAGCCAAGGATTTGGGACTAGAGGGTTCAATGAGCAGTTCTTC.

This clone occurred a few times. This chain links TRBV7-2 with TRBJ2-2, with TRBD1 matching 11 bases. Germline lookup yields CDR1 SGHTA and CDR2 FQGNSA. V lost 5 bases, J lost 6 bases, and 8 bases stayed unmatched. The CDR3 is made up of 16 amino acids. The CDR3 here is CASSARTGGASGELFF. The DNA of the CDR3 is TGTGCCAGCAGCGCCCGGACAGGGGGCGCGTCCGGGGAGCTGTTTTTT.

This clone was seen only once. Here the CDR3 DNA reads TGTGCCAGCAGCCCACAGGGGGTTAGTGAGCAGTTCTTC. It yields the protein CASSPQGVSEQFF. This chain uses TRBV9 with TRBJ2-1; 8 bases agree with TRBD1. The CDR3 length is 13 residues. Germline assignment: CDR1 SGDLS and CDR2 YYNGEE. V dropped 4 bases and J dropped 9; count of bases not matched to a gene: 6.

V and J are TRBV4-2 and TRBJ2-3; the D is unclear. Germline V gives CDR1 LGHNA, CDR2 YNFKEQ. The V end lost 3 bases, the J end lost 4 bases, and 11 bases lay between the germline ends. This CDR3 is built from 14 residues. The CDR3 loop is CASSQPGSADTQYF. CDR3 in DNA: TGTGCCAGCAGCCAGCCAGGCTCTGCAGATACGCAGTATTTT.

This clone has just a few counts. The CDR3 loop reads CSASTSGNTIYF. CDR3 sequence (DNA): TGCAGTGCTAGTACTAGTGGAAACACCATATATTTT. The chain combines TRBV20-1 with TRBJ1-3; D is ambiguous. Trimming removed 3 bases at V and 3 bases at J, with 6 bases between. Germline V gene sequence: CDR1 DFQATT, CDR2 SNEGSKA (reference sequence). This CDR3 comprises 12 residues.

The CDR3 DNA reads as TGTGCCAGCAGTTACTCTTCGAGCTCCTACAATGAGCAGTTCTTC. Its translation: CASSYSSSSYNEQFF. The chain links TRBV6-2 or TRBV6-3 to TRBJ2-1; no clear D. This CDR3 contains 15 residues. Germline V lookup: CDR1 MNHEY, CDR2 SVGEGT. The V gene lost 0 bases and the J gene lost 0 bases, with 6 bases spanning the gap.